This record concerns one T cell receptor (beta chain) sequence. The antigen is undetermined. The sample comes from a study of vaccination effects on CD4 cells after COVID-19. Study-wide results and limits: Cross-reaction with common cold coronaviruses was seen in only 1 of 255 vaccine-induced clones from healthy vaccinees.

Here immunoSEQ multiplex PCR was the method, and the copy in TCRdb shows in-frame clones only, minus some. The table records about 55,000 clones, under 75% of them present only once. V lost 1 base to trimming and J lost 10 bases; unmatched junction nucleotides: 13. The CDR3 has 17 amino acids. CDR1 is SGHTS, CDR2 YDEGEE, per germline. Within the ViraFEST assay, antigen-specific CD4+ T cells underwent expansion with viral peptide pools prior to sequencing. The authors isolated CD4+ T cells after roughly 10 days of culture. Previously uninfected by SARS-CoV-2, the vaccine recipients also showed negative nucleocapsid antibodies. A density of about 2.2 million PBMC per well was used; these cells were cultured with 9.5 to 10 IU/ml IL-2 and around 10 ug/ml peptides. On both days 3 and 7, half of the culture medium was replaced with IL-2 medium.

This clonotype was obtained from a human donor who received a COVID-19 vaccine. The chain uses TRBV5-8 and TRBJ1-6, with TRBD1 identical over 8 bases. The sequencing here drew on CD4+ T cells from PBMCs cultured with SARS-CoV-2 spike peptides, taken before COVID-19 vaccination. The CDR3 DNA is TGTGCCAGCAGCTTGCGGAGCGACAGGGGTCTGAGGTCACCCCTCCACTTT. This sequence encodes CASSLRSDRGLRSPLHF.